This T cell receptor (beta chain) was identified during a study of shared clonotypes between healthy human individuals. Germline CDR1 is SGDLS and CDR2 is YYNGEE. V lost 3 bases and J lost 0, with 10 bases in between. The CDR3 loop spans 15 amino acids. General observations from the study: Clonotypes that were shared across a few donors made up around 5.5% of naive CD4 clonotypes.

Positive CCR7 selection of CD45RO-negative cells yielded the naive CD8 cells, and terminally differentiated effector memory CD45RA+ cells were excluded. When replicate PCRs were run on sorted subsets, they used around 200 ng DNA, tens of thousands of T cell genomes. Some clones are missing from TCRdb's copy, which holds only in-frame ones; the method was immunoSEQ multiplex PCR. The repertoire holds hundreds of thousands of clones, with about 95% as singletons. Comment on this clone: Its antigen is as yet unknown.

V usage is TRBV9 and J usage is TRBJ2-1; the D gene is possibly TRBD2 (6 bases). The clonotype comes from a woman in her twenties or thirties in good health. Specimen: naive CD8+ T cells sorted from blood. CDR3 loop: CASSGAGSSYNEQFF. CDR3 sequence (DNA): TGTGCCAGCAGCGGAGCGGGTAGCTCCTACAATGAGCAGTTCTTC.